This T cell receptor beta chain was identified in a study of long-term antiretroviral therapy in people with HIV. Notes on the study in general: After ART, diversity increased yet remained lower than transplant donor controls.

Regarding this clone: Its target is unknown.

The V gene's germline CDR1 is SGHTA and CDR2 FQGTGA. V was pared by 5 bases and J by 7 bases, with 13 bases between. The CDR3 runs 13 residues. A v3.0 immunoSEQ assay was performed at survey level. Sequencing had a target that covered about 40,000-50,000 T-cell genomes per sample. Data came from immunoSEQ multiplex PCR; TCRdb stores just in-frame clones and leaves some out. This repertoire shows tens of thousands of clones, about 88% found once; its top ten account for 6.4%. For each donor, at least one pre-ART and at least two post-ART PBMC samples were available. Treatment of all HIV participants took place in the United States.

This clonotype originated in a man in his fifties or sixties with HIV. The chain combines TRBV7-3 with TRBJ2-3; D not certain. The material sequenced was unsorted PBMCs, taken 0.6 years after starting antiretroviral therapy. CDR3 sequence reads: CASSLLGLNTQYF. The CDR3 region has the DNA TGTGCCAGCAGCCTACTCGGCCTGAATACGCAGTATTTT.